A selection of T cell receptor beta chains follows, all from one sample in a study of blood T cell repertoires in COVID-19. Data came from immunoSEQ multiplex PCR; TCRdb stores just in-frame clones and leaves some out. There are 60,000 to 70,000 clones in the sample; roughly 84% occur only once, and roughly 9.2% lies in the top ten. Sample: peripheral blood. These receptors all come from a man aged 45-60 years with active COVID-19. The CDR3 runs from the conserved cysteine through the conserved F or W. A D gene is named only where the DNA matches it firmly. The size field is filled for only some rows; it gives once, few, many or a size class.

v_gene: TRBV5-8
abundance: -
j_gene: TRBJ1-2
d_gene: -
CDR3aa: CASSPRTVWPGGYTF
CDR3nt: TGTGCCAGCAGCCCGAGGACAGTATGGCCGGGTGGCTACACCTTC

v_gene: TRBV30
abundance: once
j_gene: TRBJ2-7
d_gene: -
CDR3aa: CAWSGGSPYEQYF
CDR3nt: TGTGCCTGGAGTGGAGGATCGCCGTACGAGCAGTACTTC

v_gene: TRBV9
abundance: -
j_gene: TRBJ2-3
d_gene: -
CDR3aa: CASSVSGLPKDTQYF
CDR3nt: TGTGCCAGCAGCGTGTCCGGACTACCGAAAGATACGCAGTATTTT

v_gene: TRBV7-6
abundance: -
j_gene: TRBJ2-5
d_gene: -
CDR3aa: CASSSGETQYF
CDR3nt: TGTGCCAGCAGCTCAGGGGAGACCCAGTACTTC

v_gene: TRBV5-1
abundance: -
j_gene: TRBJ2-5
d_gene: -
CDR3aa: CASSLASGYQETQYF
CDR3nt: TGCGCCAGCAGCTTGGCCTCGGGGTATCAAGAGACCCAGTACTTC

v_gene: TRBV4-1
abundance: -
j_gene: TRBJ2-5
d_gene: TRBD2
CDR3aa: CASSRGLAGVETQYF
CDR3nt: TGCGCCAGCAGCCGTGGACTAGCGGGAGTAGAGACCCAGTACTTC

v_gene: TRBV5-1
abundance: -
j_gene: TRBJ1-2
d_gene: TRBD1
CDR3aa: CASSTGDPNYGYTF
CDR3nt: TGCGCCAGCAGCACAGGGGACCCGAACTATGGCTACACCTTC

v_gene: TRBV2
abundance: -
j_gene: TRBJ1-5
d_gene: TRBD1
CDR3aa: CASSPPGQINQPQHF
CDR3nt: TGTGCCAGCAGCCCCCCGGGACAGATAAATCAGCCCCAGCATTTT

v_gene: TRBV6-5
abundance: -
j_gene: TRBJ1-5
d_gene: -
CDR3aa: CASSLNGGQPQHF
CDR3nt: TGTGCCAGCAGTCTAAATGGCGGTCAGCCCCAGCATTTT

v_gene: TRBV5-8
abundance: -
j_gene: TRBJ2-2
d_gene: -
CDR3aa: CASSVVTRAGNTGELFF
CDR3nt: TGTGCCAGCAGCGTTGTTACTAGGGCCGGGAACACCGGGGAGCTGTTTTTT

v_gene: TRBV6-5
abundance: -
j_gene: TRBJ2-7
d_gene: TRBD1
CDR3aa: CASSYGQGAREQYF
CDR3nt: TGTGCCAGCAGTTATGGACAGGGGGCGCGTGAGCAGTACTTC

v_gene: TRBV5-6
abundance: once
j_gene: TRBJ2-7
d_gene: TRBD1
CDR3aa: CASSSGPTGGFYEQYF
CDR3nt: TGTGCCAGCAGCTCGGGGCCGACAGGGGGCTTTTACGAGCAGTACTTC

v_gene: TRBV30
abundance: few
j_gene: TRBJ1-5
d_gene: TRBD1
CDR3aa: CAWSSTGVRQPQHF
CDR3nt: TGTGCCTGGAGTTCCACAGGGGTTCGTCAGCCCCAGCATTTT

v_gene: TRBV19
abundance: -
j_gene: TRBJ1-2
d_gene: TRBD1
CDR3aa: CASSPTGGVGYTF
CDR3nt: TGTGCCAGTAGTCCAACAGGGGGAGTTGGCTACACCTTC

v_gene: TRBV15
abundance: -
j_gene: TRBJ2-7
d_gene: -
CDR3aa: CATSSKYQGIDEQYF
CDR3nt: TGTGCCACCAGCAGCAAGTACCAGGGGATCGACGAGCAGTACTTC

v_gene: TRBV10-2
abundance: -
j_gene: TRBJ2-2
d_gene: -
CDR3aa: CASKQGFENTGELFF
CDR3nt: TGCGCCAGCAAACAGGGCTTCGAGAACACCGGGGAGCTGTTTTTT

v_gene: TRBV4-1
abundance: -
j_gene: TRBJ2-6
d_gene: -
CDR3aa: CASSQVLVGSGANVLTF
CDR3nt: TGCGCCAGCAGCCAAGTCCTGGTCGGCTCTGGGGCCAACGTCCTGACTTTC

v_gene: TRBV18
abundance: -
j_gene: TRBJ2-3
d_gene: -
CDR3aa: CASYQRADTQYF
CDR3nt: TGTGCCAGCTACCAGCGAGCAGATACGCAGTATTTT

v_gene: TRBV7-9
abundance: -
j_gene: TRBJ2-7
d_gene: -
CDR3aa: CASSFGVSSYEQYF
CDR3nt: TGTGCCAGCAGCTTCGGGGTGAGCTCCTACGAGCAGTACTTC

v_gene: TRBV4-1
abundance: -
j_gene: TRBJ1-5
d_gene: -
CDR3aa: CASSHYGKNQPQHF
CDR3nt: TGCGCCAGCAGCCATTACGGGAAAAATCAGCCCCAGCATTTT

v_gene: TRBV2
abundance: -
j_gene: TRBJ1-5
d_gene: -
CDR3aa: CASSEVYGSNQPQHF
CDR3nt: TGTGCCAGCAGTGAAGTGTACGGTAGCAATCAGCCCCAGCATTTT

v_gene: TRBV6-5
abundance: -
j_gene: TRBJ1-4
d_gene: TRBD1
CDR3aa: CASRGQGGGKLFF
CDR3nt: TGTGCCAGCAGGGGACAGGGCGGCGGAAAACTGTTTTTT

v_gene: TRBV7-9
abundance: -
j_gene: TRBJ2-7
d_gene: TRBD1
CDR3aa: CASSQGAYEQYF
CDR3nt: TGTGCCAGCAGTCAGGGGGCCTACGAGCAGTACTTC

v_gene: TRBV13
abundance: -
j_gene: TRBJ1-5
d_gene: -
CDR3aa: CASRFGGASNQPQHF
CDR3nt: TGTGCCAGCAGATTCGGGGGGGCAAGCAATCAGCCCCAGCATTTT

v_gene: TRBV3-1/TRBV3-2
abundance: -
j_gene: TRBJ2-7
d_gene: -
CDR3aa: CASSQPWQGAYEQYF
CDR3nt: TGTGCCAGCAGCCAGCCCTGGCAGGGTGCTTACGAGCAGTACTTC

v_gene: TRBV11-2
abundance: -
j_gene: TRBJ1-5
d_gene: -
CDR3aa: CASSLGSGGPNQPQHF
CDR3nt: TGTGCCAGCAGCTTAGGCTCTGGTGGCCCTAATCAGCCCCAGCATTTT

v_gene: TRBV11-2
abundance: -
j_gene: TRBJ2-1
d_gene: TRBD2
CDR3aa: CASSWTSGSYEQFF
CDR3nt: TGTGCCAGCAGCTGGACTAGCGGGAGCTATGAGCAGTTCTTC

v_gene: TRBV6-5
abundance: -
j_gene: TRBJ2-5
d_gene: TRBD2
CDR3aa: CASKTSPRETQYF
CDR3nt: TGTGCCAGCAAGACTAGCCCTCGGGAGACCCAGTACTTC

v_gene: TRBV5-6
abundance: medium-sized
j_gene: TRBJ1-4
d_gene: -
CDR3aa: CASSLGPGATNEKLFF
CDR3nt: TGTGCCAGCAGCCTGGGTCCGGGGGCAACTAATGAAAAACTGTTTTTT

v_gene: TRBV4-2
abundance: -
j_gene: TRBJ2-3
d_gene: -
CDR3aa: CASSQELGGPTDTQYF
CDR3nt: TGTGCCAGCAGCCAAGAATTAGGGGGTCCTACAGATACGCAGTATTTT

v_gene: TRBV7-9
abundance: -
j_gene: TRBJ1-5
d_gene: TRBD1
CDR3aa: CASSLDPGQGGNQPQHF
CDR3nt: TGTGCCAGCAGCTTAGACCCTGGACAGGGAGGCAATCAGCCCCAGCATTTT

v_gene: TRBV3-1/TRBV3-2
abundance: once
j_gene: TRBJ1-1
d_gene: TRBD1
CDR3aa: CASSKYGQGIEAFF
CDR3nt: TGTGCCAGCAGCAAATACGGACAGGGCATTGAAGCTTTCTTT

v_gene: TRBV7-2
abundance: -
j_gene: TRBJ2-3
d_gene: TRBD2
CDR3aa: CASSLARLAGVLDTQYF
CDR3nt: TGTGCCAGCAGCTTAGCACGACTAGCGGGGGTTTTGGATACGCAGTATTTT

v_gene: TRBV3-1/TRBV3-2
abundance: once
j_gene: TRBJ1-3
d_gene: TRBD1
CDR3aa: CASSRGQGTGNTIYF
CDR3nt: TGTGCCAGCAGCCGGGGACAGGGAACTGGAAACACCATATATTTT

v_gene: TRBV18
abundance: -
j_gene: TRBJ2-7
d_gene: -
CDR3aa: CASSPLGGGITYEQYF
CDR3nt: TGTGCCAGCTCACCTCTCGGAGGCGGAATCACCTACGAGCAGTACTTC

v_gene: TRBV4-3
abundance: -
j_gene: TRBJ2-6
d_gene: -
CDR3aa: CASSQAPQGSGANVLTF
CDR3nt: TGCGCCAGCAGCCAAGCACCGCAGGGATCTGGGGCCAACGTCCTGACTTTC

v_gene: TRBV20-1
abundance: -
j_gene: TRBJ2-7
d_gene: -
CDR3aa: CSAGSSYEQYF
CDR3nt: TGCAGTGCCGGGAGCTCCTACGAGCAGTACTTC

v_gene: TRBV9
abundance: -
j_gene: TRBJ2-1
d_gene: TRBD1
CDR3aa: CASSVGQGARANNEQFF
CDR3nt: TGTGCCAGCAGCGTAGGACAGGGGGCCCGAGCGAACAATGAGCAGTTCTTC

v_gene: TRBV2
abundance: -
j_gene: TRBJ1-1
d_gene: -
CDR3aa: CASSKQGEAFF
CDR3nt: TGTGCCAGCAGTAAACAGGGTGAAGCTTTCTTT

v_gene: TRBV5-6
abundance: -
j_gene: TRBJ1-4
d_gene: -
CDR3aa: CASSHVGALSTNEKLFF
CDR3nt: TGTGCCAGCAGCCACGTGGGAGCCTTGTCAACTAATGAAAAACTGTTTTTT

v_gene: TRBV5-4
abundance: -
j_gene: TRBJ1-2
d_gene: -
CDR3aa: CASSPYGGGRVYGYTF
CDR3nt: TGTGCCAGCAGCCCTTACGGGGGGGGGCGCGTCTATGGCTACACCTTC

v_gene: TRBV6-4
abundance: once
j_gene: TRBJ2-1
d_gene: -
CDR3aa: CASSPQTSSYNEQFF
CDR3nt: TGTGCCAGCAGTCCTCAGACTAGCTCCTACAATGAGCAGTTCTTC

v_gene: TRBV2
abundance: -
j_gene: TRBJ2-1
d_gene: TRBD2
CDR3aa: CASSVRGVGTSRNEQFF
CDR3nt: TGTGCCAGCAGTGTCCGAGGCGTCGGGACTAGTAGGAATGAGCAGTTCTTC

v_gene: TRBV7-6
abundance: -
j_gene: TRBJ1-6
d_gene: -
CDR3aa: CASSLEGSWGRGTYNSPLHF
CDR3nt: TGTGCCAGCAGCTTAGAGGGTAGCTGGGGGCGCGGAACCTATAATTCACCCCTCCACTTT

v_gene: TRBV7-8
abundance: -
j_gene: TRBJ2-3
d_gene: -
CDR3aa: CASSLWTASTDTQYF
CDR3nt: TGTGCCAGCAGCTTATGGACAGCGAGCACAGATACGCAGTATTTT

v_gene: TRBV9
abundance: -
j_gene: TRBJ2-2
d_gene: TRBD2
CDR3aa: CASSPLAGGNTGELFF
CDR3nt: TGTGCCAGCAGCCCTTTAGCGGGAGGAAACACCGGGGAGCTGTTTTTT

v_gene: TRBV5-6
abundance: -
j_gene: TRBJ2-5
d_gene: TRBD1
CDR3aa: CASSLQGDIFQETQYF
CDR3nt: TGTGCCAGCAGCTTACAGGGGGATATCTTTCAAGAGACCCAGTACTTC

v_gene: TRBV5-1
abundance: -
j_gene: TRBJ1-3
d_gene: -
CDR3aa: CASSPNAGTPTGNTIYF
CDR3nt: TGCGCCAGCAGCCCTAACGCAGGGACACCGACTGGAAACACCATATATTTT

v_gene: TRBV4-2
abundance: once
j_gene: TRBJ2-5
d_gene: -
CDR3aa: CASSQDPSPGETQYF
CDR3nt: TGTGCCAGCAGCCAAGACCCCTCCCCGGGAGAGACCCAGTACTTC

v_gene: TRBV21-1
abundance: -
j_gene: TRBJ2-1
d_gene: -
CDR3aa: CASINEQFF
CDR3nt: TGTGCCTCAATCAATGAGCAGTTCTTC

v_gene: TRBV4-3
abundance: -
j_gene: TRBJ1-3
d_gene: -
CDR3aa: CASSQDRAGTYGNTIYF
CDR3nt: TGCGCCAGCAGCCAAGACCGAGCCGGGACATACGGAAACACCATATATTTT

v_gene: TRBV12-3/TRBV12-4
abundance: -
j_gene: TRBJ2-7
d_gene: -
CDR3aa: CASRSGGEQYF
CDR3nt: TGTGCCAGCAGAAGTGGAGGGGAGCAGTACTTC

v_gene: TRBV5-1
abundance: once
j_gene: TRBJ2-2
d_gene: -
CDR3aa: CASSSTANTGELFF
CDR3nt: TGCGCCAGCAGCTCGACAGCGAACACCGGGGAGCTGTTTTTT

v_gene: TRBV19
abundance: -
j_gene: TRBJ2-7
d_gene: -
CDR3aa: CASSPAGGATYEQYF
CDR3nt: TGTGCCAGTTCCCCCGCCGGTGGAGCCACCTACGAGCAGTACTTC

v_gene: TRBV4-1
abundance: -
j_gene: TRBJ2-5
d_gene: -
CDR3aa: CASSQVGTTEETQYF
CDR3nt: TGCGCCAGCAGCCAAGTCGGGACAACAGAGGAGACCCAGTACTTC

v_gene: TRBV7-9
abundance: once
j_gene: TRBJ2-2
d_gene: TRBD1
CDR3aa: CASSSGTGFLTGELFF
CDR3nt: TGTGCCAGCAGCTCCGGGACAGGGTTTTTGACCGGGGAGCTGTTTTTT

v_gene: TRBV5-1
abundance: -
j_gene: TRBJ2-7
d_gene: TRBD1
CDR3aa: CASSPQQGTHEQYF
CDR3nt: TGCGCCAGCAGCCCGCAACAGGGGACCCACGAGCAGTACTTC

v_gene: TRBV6-2/TRBV6-3
abundance: -
j_gene: TRBJ1-2
d_gene: TRBD1
CDR3aa: CASSYTRIRDSYGYTF
CDR3nt: TGTGCCAGCAGTTACACGCGGATCCGGGACAGCTATGGCTACACCTTC

v_gene: TRBV7-9
abundance: once
j_gene: TRBJ2-2
d_gene: -
CDR3aa: CASSFGANTGELFF
CDR3nt: TGTGCCAGCAGCTTCGGTGCGAACACCGGGGAGCTGTTTTTT

v_gene: TRBV7-9
abundance: -
j_gene: TRBJ2-2
d_gene: TRBD1
CDR3aa: CASSQGQGSTGELFF
CDR3nt: TGTGCCAGCAGCCAGGGACAGGGAAGCACCGGGGAGCTGTTTTTT